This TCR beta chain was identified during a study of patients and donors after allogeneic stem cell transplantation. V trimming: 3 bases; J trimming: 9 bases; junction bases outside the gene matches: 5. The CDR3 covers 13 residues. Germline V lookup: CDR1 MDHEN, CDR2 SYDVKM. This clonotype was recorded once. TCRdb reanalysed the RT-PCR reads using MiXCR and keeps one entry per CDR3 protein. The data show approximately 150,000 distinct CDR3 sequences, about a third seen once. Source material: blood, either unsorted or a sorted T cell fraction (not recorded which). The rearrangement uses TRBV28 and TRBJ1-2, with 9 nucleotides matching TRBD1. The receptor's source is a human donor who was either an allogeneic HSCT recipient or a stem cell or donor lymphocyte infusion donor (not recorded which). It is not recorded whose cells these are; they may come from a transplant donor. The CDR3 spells CASSFGQGQSYTF. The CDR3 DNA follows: TGTGCCAGCAGTTTCGGACAGGGGCAAAGCTACACCTTC.